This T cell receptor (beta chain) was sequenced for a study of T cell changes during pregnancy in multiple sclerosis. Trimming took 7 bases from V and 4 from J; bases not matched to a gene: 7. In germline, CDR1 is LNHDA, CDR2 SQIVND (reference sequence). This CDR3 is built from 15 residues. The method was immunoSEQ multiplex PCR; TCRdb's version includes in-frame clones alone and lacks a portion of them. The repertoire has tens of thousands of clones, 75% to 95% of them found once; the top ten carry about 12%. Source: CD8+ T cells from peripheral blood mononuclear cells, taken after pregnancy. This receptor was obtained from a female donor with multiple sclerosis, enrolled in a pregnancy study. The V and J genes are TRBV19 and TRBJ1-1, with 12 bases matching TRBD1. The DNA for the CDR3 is TGTGCCAGTACCACCGGGACAGGGGGCCGCACTGAAGCTTTCTTT. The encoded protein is CASTTGTGGRTEAFF.